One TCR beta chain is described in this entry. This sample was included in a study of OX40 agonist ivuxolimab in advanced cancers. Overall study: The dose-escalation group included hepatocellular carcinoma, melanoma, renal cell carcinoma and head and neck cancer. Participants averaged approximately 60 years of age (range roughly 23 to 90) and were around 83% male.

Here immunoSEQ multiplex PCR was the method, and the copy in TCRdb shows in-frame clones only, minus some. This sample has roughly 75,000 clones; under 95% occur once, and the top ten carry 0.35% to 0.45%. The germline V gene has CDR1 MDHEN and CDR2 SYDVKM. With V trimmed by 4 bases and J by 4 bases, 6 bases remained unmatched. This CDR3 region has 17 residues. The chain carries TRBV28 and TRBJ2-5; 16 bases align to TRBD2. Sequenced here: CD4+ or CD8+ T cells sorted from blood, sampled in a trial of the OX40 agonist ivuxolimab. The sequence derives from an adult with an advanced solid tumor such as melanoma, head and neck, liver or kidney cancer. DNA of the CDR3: TGTGCCAGCAGTTCTGGGACTAGCGGGAGGGGCGGAGAGACCCAGTACTTC. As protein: CASSSGTSGRGGETQYF.